The next 3 T cell receptor beta chains were all read from a single sample in a study of cytomegalovirus exposure and HLA in healthy donors. The study ran its PCR with 60 Vbeta and 13 Jbeta primers. Only in-frame clones appear in the TCRdb table, and some are missing; sequencing was by immunoSEQ multiplex PCR. Its clone listing holds 49,000 or so clones. Sequenced: PBMCs. The receptors originated from a man between 40 and 49 years old in good health and CMV-seropositive.

The V and J genes are TRBV4-1 and TRBJ1-2; unclear D gene. The V and J ends lost 5 bases and 8 bases respectively, with 21 bases between them. This CDR3 has 15 amino acids. Germline CDR1 reads MGHRA; CDR2 reads YSYEKL. The CDR3: CASSYDRSLGYGYTF. CDR3 nucleotides: TGCGCCAGCAGCTACGACCGTAGTCTCGGGTACGGCTACACCTTC.

Written as DNA, the CDR3 is TGCGCCAGCAGTGAGGGCGAGGCGGGAGGGCCGCGTGAGCAGTTCTTC. Protein sequence: CASSEGEAGGPREQFF. This chain joins TRBV10-1 and TRBJ2-1, with 9 bases identical to TRBD2. Trimming at V came to 2 bases and at J to 9 bases, leaving 11 bases not matched to a gene. There are 16 residues in the CDR3. Germline CDR1 reads WNHNN; CDR2 reads SYGVQD (reference sequence).

The rearrangement links TRBV6-1 to TRBJ2-7; 9 bases line up with TRBD2. Germline assignment: CDR1 MNHNS and CDR2 SASEGT. Trimming at V came to 6 bases and at J to 5 bases, leaving 8 bases not matched to a gene. CDR3 size: 14 residues. In DNA form, the CDR3 reads TGTGCCAGCAGACCCGGGACTAGCATCCACGAGCAGTACTTC. It is translated as CASRPGTSIHEQYF.